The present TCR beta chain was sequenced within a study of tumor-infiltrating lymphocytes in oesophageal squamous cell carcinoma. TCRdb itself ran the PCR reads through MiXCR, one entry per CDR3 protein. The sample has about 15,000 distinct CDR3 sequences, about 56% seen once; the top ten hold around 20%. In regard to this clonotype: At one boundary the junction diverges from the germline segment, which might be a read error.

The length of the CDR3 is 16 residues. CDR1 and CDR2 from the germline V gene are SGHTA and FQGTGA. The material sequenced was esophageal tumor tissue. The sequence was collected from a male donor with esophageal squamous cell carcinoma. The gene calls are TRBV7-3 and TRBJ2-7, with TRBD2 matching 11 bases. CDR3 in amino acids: CASSLKVAGGPNEQFF. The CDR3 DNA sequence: TGTGCCAGCAGCTTAAAGGTAGCGGGAGGGCCCAATGAGCAGTTCTTT.